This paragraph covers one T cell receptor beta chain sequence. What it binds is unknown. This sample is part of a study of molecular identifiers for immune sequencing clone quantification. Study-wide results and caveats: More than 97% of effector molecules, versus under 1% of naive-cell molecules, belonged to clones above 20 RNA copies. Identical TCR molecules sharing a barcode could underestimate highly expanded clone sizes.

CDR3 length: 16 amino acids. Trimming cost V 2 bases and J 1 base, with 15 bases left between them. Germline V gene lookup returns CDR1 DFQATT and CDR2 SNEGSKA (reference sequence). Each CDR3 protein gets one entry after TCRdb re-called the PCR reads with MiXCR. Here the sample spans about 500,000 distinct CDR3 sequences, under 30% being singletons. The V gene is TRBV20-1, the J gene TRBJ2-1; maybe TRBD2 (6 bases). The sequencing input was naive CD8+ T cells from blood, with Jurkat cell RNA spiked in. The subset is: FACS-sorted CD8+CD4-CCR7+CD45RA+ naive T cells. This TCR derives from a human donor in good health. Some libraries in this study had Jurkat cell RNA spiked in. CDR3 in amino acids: CSARLTGAKSYNEQFF. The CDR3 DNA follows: TGCAGTGCTAGACTCACGGGAGCGAAGTCCTACAATGAGCAGTTCTTC.